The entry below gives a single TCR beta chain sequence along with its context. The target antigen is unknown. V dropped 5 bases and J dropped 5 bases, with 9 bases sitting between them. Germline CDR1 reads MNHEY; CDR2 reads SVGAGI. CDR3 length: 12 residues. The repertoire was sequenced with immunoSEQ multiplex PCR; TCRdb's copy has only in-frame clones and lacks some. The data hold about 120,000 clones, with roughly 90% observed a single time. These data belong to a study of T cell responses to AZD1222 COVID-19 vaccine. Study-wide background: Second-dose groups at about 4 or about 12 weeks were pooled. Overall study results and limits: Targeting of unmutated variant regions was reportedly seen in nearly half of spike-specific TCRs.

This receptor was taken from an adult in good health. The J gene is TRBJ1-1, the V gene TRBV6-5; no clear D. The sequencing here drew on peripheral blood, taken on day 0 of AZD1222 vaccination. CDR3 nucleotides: TGTGCCAGCAGTAGACTTGGTACTGAAGCTTTCTTT. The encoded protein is CASSRLGTEAFF.